Described below is a single T cell receptor beta chain sequence and its context. Its cognate antigen is unknown. Germline V lookup: CDR1 LGHNA, CDR2 YSLEER. V was clipped by 4 bases and J by 4 bases, with 11 bases between them. This CDR3 contains 14 residues. The source of the sample is a study of shared clonotypes between healthy human individuals. Overall study findings and caveats: Deeper or shallower sequencing was expected to change how clonotypes are shared among donors.

Per sorted-subset replicate PCR, input was about 180 ng DNA, representing about 32,000 T cell genomes. Some clones are missing from TCRdb's copy, which holds only in-frame ones; the method was immunoSEQ multiplex PCR. Of about a million clones detected, 77% appear once; the ten largest clones hold more than 0.85%. The TCR comes from a man aged 18 to 29 in good health. Some clones in this sample may be carry-over from other donors' samples. The J gene is TRBJ1-5, the V gene TRBV4-3, with a tentative D call TRBD1 (5 bases). The sequenced sample was memory CD4+ T cells from PBMCs. Noted subset: CD45RA-negative fraction. This CDR3 reads CASSPGTRNQPQHF. The CDR3 DNA reads TGCGCCAGCAGCCCCGGGACTAGGAATCAGCCCCAGCATTTT.